What follows is one T cell receptor beta chain and its context. Its antigen is undetermined. These data belong to a study of OX40 agonist ivuxolimab in advanced cancers. Overall study context: Given to patients was ivuxolimab, an agonistic anti-OX40 (CD134) antibody.

General study points: The expanded peripheral T cells' antigen specificity was not determined.

Clones were read by immunoSEQ multiplex PCR, and TCRdb kept only the in-frame ones, dropping some. The data contain more than 45,000 clones, roughly 85% of them seen just once; the ten biggest clones take up approximately 3.1%. Samples of blood were obtained at baseline, on cycle 4 day 1, and on cycle 7 day 1. Germline assignment: CDR1 SQVTM and CDR2 ANQGSEA. The CDR3 has 12 amino acids. V was pared by 1 base and J by 6 bases, with 9 bases between. The specimen was CD4+ or CD8+ T cells sorted from blood, collected in a trial of the OX40 agonist ivuxolimab. The sequence came from an adult with an advanced solid tumor such as melanoma, head and neck, liver or kidney cancer. This chain connects TRBV29-1 to TRBJ1-2; D gene unclear. The CDR3 protein is CSVEGAWDGYTF. The CDR3 nucleotides read TGCAGCGTTGAAGGCGCCTGGGATGGCTACACCTTC.